The rows below give T cell receptor beta chains drawn from one sample of a study of blood T cells in healthy people across ages. TCRdb independently ran MiXCR on the 5' RACE reads; one entry per CDR3 protein. The repertoire holds over a million distinct CDR3 sequences, with approximately 42% as singletons. Input material: blood. These TCRs come from a woman between 18 and 29 years old in good health. Each CDR3 is given with its conserved first and last residue. D genes are given only for firm matches. Clone size is given for some rows only: seen once, a few or many times, or a class if the clone is expanded.

J,size,V,D,CDR3,DNA
TRBJ1-2,few,TRBV12-3/TRBV12-4,.,CASSTLPGGSSGYTF,TGTGCCAGCAGTACCCTTCCAGGAGGGAGTTCTGGCTACACCTTC
TRBJ1-2,.,TRBV3-1,TRBD1,CASSGTGEGYGYTF,TGTGCCAGCAGTGGAACAGGGGAAGGCTATGGCTACACCTTC
TRBJ1-1,.,TRBV7-6,.,CASSLGQGPDEAFF,TGTGCCAGCAGCCTAGGTCAGGGACCCGATGAAGCTTTCTTT
TRBJ1-2,.,TRBV7-2,.,CASSLDIANYGYTF,TGTGCCAGCAGCTTGGACATAGCTAACTATGGCTACACCTTC
TRBJ2-1,.,TRBV7-2,TRBD2,CTSPSGRASNEQFF,TGTACCAGTCCGAGCGGGAGGGCGAGCAATGAGCAGTTCTTC
TRBJ2-1,.,TRBV7-2,.,CASSLASWSIQSYEQFF,TGTGCCAGCAGCTTAGCCAGTTGGAGCATCCAGTCATATGAGCAGTTCTTC
TRBJ2-7,.,TRBV20-1,TRBD2,CSALGGTSGSSYEQYF,TGCAGTGCCCTGGGGGGGACTAGCGGAAGTTCCTACGAGCAGTACTTC
TRBJ2-1,few,TRBV7-8,TRBD1,CASSLITGVPYNEQFF,TGTGCCAGCAGCCTCATAACAGGGGTCCCCTACAATGAGCAGTTCTTC
TRBJ2-2,once,TRBV7-9,.,CASSRKDTGELFF,TGTGCCAGCAGCCGCAAGGACACCGGGGAGCTGTTTTTT
TRBJ2-1,.,TRBV7-8,TRBD1,CASSYGQGTYGEQFF,TGTGCCAGCAGCTACGGACAGGGGACTTACGGTGAGCAGTTCTTC
TRBJ2-7,.,TRBV12-3/TRBV12-4,.,CASSPGVVEQYF,TGTGCCAGCAGTCCTGGAGTGGTCGAGCAGTACTTC
TRBJ1-1,.,TRBV7-9,.,CASSLVREVAFF,TGTGCCAGCAGCTTAGTGAGGGAGGTAGCTTTCTTT
TRBJ1-1,few,TRBV6-1,TRBD1,CASLFDRGGTEAFF,TGTGCCAGCTTATTCGACAGGGGGGGTACTGAAGCTTTCTTT
TRBJ1-2,.,TRBV28,.,CASSPPVGRGPAYGYTF,TGTGCCAGCAGTCCTCCCGTAGGCCGGGGTCCGGCATACGGCTACACCTTC
TRBJ1-1,few,TRBV30,.,CAWSVLDTEAFF,TGTGCCTGGAGTGTACTGGACACTGAAGCTTTCTTT
TRBJ2-4,.,TRBV29-1,.,CSVEESGRNIQYF,TGCAGCGTTGAAGAGTCAGGGCGAAACATTCAGTACTTC
TRBJ2-1,few,TRBV3-1,.,CASSQAVEQFF,TGTGCCAGCAGCCAAGCGGTTGAGCAGTTCTTC
TRBJ2-1,.,TRBV9,TRBD2,CASSASGGSHPNEQFF,TGTGCCAGCAGCGCTAGCGGGGGGTCTCATCCCAATGAGCAGTTCTTC
TRBJ2-1,.,TRBV2,.,CASQIGRLVEQFF,TGTGCCAGCCAGATAGGGAGGCTTGTTGAGCAGTTCTTC
TRBJ2-1,.,TRBV20-1,.,CSARVRAGRSYNEQFF,TGCAGTGCTAGAGTAAGGGCAGGGCGCTCCTACAATGAGCAGTTCTTC
TRBJ2-1,.,TRBV21-1,.,CASSRLAYLNNEQFF,TGTGCCAGCTCCCGACTAGCGTACCTAAACAATGAGCAGTTCTTC
TRBJ1-2,.,TRBV12-3/TRBV12-4,TRBD1,CASTWTGNGYTF,TGTGCCAGCACCTGGACAGGGAATGGCTACACCTTC
TRBJ1-2,.,TRBV29-1,.,CSVEEDGSYDYTF,TGCAGCGTTGAAGAGGACGGGAGCTATGACTACACCTTC
TRBJ1-2,.,TRBV28,.,CASSLKGGAGYTF,TGTGCCAGCAGTTTAAAGGGGGGCGCTGGCTACACCTTC
TRBJ2-7,.,TRBV20-1,.,CSAQTGKDEQYF,TGCAGTGCCCAGACTGGCAAGGACGAGCAGTACTTC
TRBJ2-2,.,TRBV24-1,.,CATSDFNTGELFF,TGTGCCACCAGTGATTTCAACACCGGGGAGCTGTTTTTT
TRBJ1-1,few,TRBV7-2,TRBD1,CASSPGGDRVVAFF,TGTGCCAGCAGCCCCGGCGGGGACAGGGTGGTAGCTTTCTTT
TRBJ2-3,once,TRBV11-2,TRBD2,CASSLVGSGGADTQYF,TGTGCCAGCAGCTTAGTGGGTAGCGGGGGAGCGGATACGCAGTATTTT
TRBJ2-7,few,TRBV27,.,CASSSTDHYEQYF,TGTGCCAGCAGTTCGACAGACCACTACGAGCAGTACTTC
TRBJ2-1,.,TRBV7-9,.,CASSWALGEHDEQFF,TGTGCCAGCAGCTGGGCTCTCGGCGAGCACGATGAGCAGTTCTTC
TRBJ2-7,.,TRBV7-2,.,CASSLFAGEYEQYF,TGTGCCAGCAGCTTATTTGCAGGAGAGTACGAGCAGTACTTC
TRBJ2-7,.,TRBV6-1,.,CASSPEGGGSHGHEQYF,TGTGCCAGCAGTCCAGAAGGCGGGGGCTCTCATGGTCACGAGCAGTACTTC
TRBJ2-7,.,TRBV4-3,TRBD1,CASQSSLGGEYNEQYF,TGCGCCAGCCAGTCCTCCTTAGGGGGCGAGTACAATGAGCAGTACTTC
TRBJ2-1,.,TRBV2,TRBD1,CASSDGQGTYNEQFF,TGTGCCAGCAGCGACGGACAGGGCACCTACAATGAGCAGTTCTTC
TRBJ2-1,.,TRBV6-2/TRBV6-3,.,CASSVPSARAQRGQETQFF,TGTGCCAGCAGTGTCCCGAGCGCTCGCGCGCAGAGGGGTCAAGAGACCCAGTTCTTC
TRBJ1-4,.,TRBV7-9,TRBD1,CASSFGTVHNEKLFF,TGTGCCAGCAGCTTCGGGACAGTCCACAATGAAAAACTGTTTTTT
TRBJ1-4,few,TRBV29-1,.,CSVGQGTNEKLFF,TGCAGCGTGGGGCAGGGAACTAATGAAAAACTGTTTTTT
TRBJ2-1,.,TRBV7-9,TRBD2,CASSPGGLAPLNEQFF,TGTGCCAGCAGCCCAGGGGGACTAGCGCCCTTGAATGAGCAGTTCTTC
TRBJ2-3,few,TRBV20-1,.,CSAYISTDTQYF,TGCAGTGCGTACATCTCCACAGATACGCAGTATTTT